This T cell receptor (beta chain) was obtained from a study of cytomegalovirus exposure and HLA in healthy donors. PCR amplification relied on 60 Vbeta primers (plus 13 Jbeta primers). The data were produced by immunoSEQ multiplex PCR, yet TCRdb's version contains in-frame clones alone and is incomplete. The table has over 120,000 clones, roughly 77% seen once. Germline V gives CDR1 SGHRS, CDR2 YFSETQ. V trimming: 7 bases; J trimming: 2 bases; junction bases outside the gene matches: 15. This CDR3 contains 19 residues. The chain links TRBV5-1 to TRBJ2-6; TRBD1 matches 10 bases. Sequences were obtained from PBMCs. The sequence was obtained from a male donor in good health and CMV-seronegative. CDR3 residues: CASRPPPGQGTTGANVLTF. The CDR3 DNA is TGCGCCAGCCGACCACCCCCGGGACAGGGGACAACTGGGGCCAACGTCCTGACTTTC. Full variable domain (rest looked up from reference TRBV5-1 and TRBJ2-6): KAGVTQTPRYLIKTRGQQVTLSCSPISGHRSVSWYQQTPGQGLQFLFEYFSETQRNKGNFPGRFSGRQFSNSRSEMNVSTLELGDSALYLCASRPPPGQGTTGANVLTFGAGSRLTVL.